The rows below give T cell receptor beta chains drawn from one sample of a study of cytotoxic CD8 clonotypes in ibrutinib-treated CLL. TCRdb's copy holds only in-frame clones and misses some; the assay was immunoSEQ multiplex PCR. The data hold fewer than 400,000 clones, with over 55% observed a single time. Specimen: PBMCs, collected after 36 months of ibrutinib treatment. The receptors shown here come from a human donor with chronic lymphocytic leukemia. The CDR3 runs from the conserved cysteine through the conserved F or W. Fields, in order: CDR3 length, V gene, J gene, D gene, clone size, CDR3 DNA, CDR3 protein. D genes are given only for firm matches. The listing skips clone size in some rows; elsewhere it reads once, few, many or a size class.

length: 14
V: TRBV6-6
J: TRBJ2-7
D: TRBD2
size: few
DNA: TGTGCCAGCAGCCCCCGGGGGGTAGCCTACGAGCAGTACTTC
CDR3: CASSPRGVAYEQYF

length: 13
V: TRBV4-1
J: TRBJ2-2
D: NA
size: few
DNA: TGCGCCAGCAGGAAACAGGGTACCGGGGAGCTGTTTTTT
CDR3: CASRKQGTGELFF

length: 15
V: TRBV6-6
J: TRBJ2-5
D: TRBD1
size: NA
DNA: TGTGCCAGCAGTTACTCTTACAGGGGCCGGGAGACCCAGTACTTC
CDR3: CASSYSYRGRETQYF

length: 16
V: TRBV18
J: TRBJ2-5
D: TRBD2
size: NA
DNA: TGTGCCAGCTCACCAGTCGACCGGGAGGGTCGGGAGACCCAGTACTTC
CDR3: CASSPVDREGRETQYF

length: 13
V: TRBV2
J: TRBJ1-2
D: TRBD1
size: NA
DNA: TGTGCCAGCAGCTCGGACAGGGTCTATGGCTACACCTTC
CDR3: CASSSDRVYGYTF

length: 18
V: TRBV28
J: TRBJ1-2
D: NA
size: once
DNA: TGTGCCAGCAGTTTTTTTGGGTTTTCAGACCCCACAGGCTATGGCTACACCTTC
CDR3: CASSFFGFSDPTGYGYTF

length: 14
V: TRBV7-2
J: TRBJ2-7
D: NA
size: NA
DNA: TGTGCCAGCAGCTTCAGGGGATCTACCTACGAGCAGTACTTC
CDR3: CASSFRGSTYEQYF

length: 11
V: TRBV11-2
J: TRBJ2-7
D: NA
size: NA
DNA: TGTGCCAGCAGCTTGGGAGGTTTCCCGATTTTC
CDR3: CASSLGGFPIF

length: 19
V: TRBV7-9
J: TRBJ2-6
D: TRBD1
size: NA
DNA: TGTGCCAGCAGCTTAGGTTCCTTAGACAGGGACTCTGGGGCCAACGTCCTGACTTTC
CDR3: CASSLGSLDRDSGANVLTF

length: 13
V: TRBV7-3
J: TRBJ2-2
D: NA
size: NA
DNA: TGTGCCAGCAGCCTAGGACCTTACGGGGAGCTGTTTTTT
CDR3: CASSLGPYGELFF

length: 14
V: TRBV5-6
J: TRBJ2-3
D: NA
size: NA
DNA: TGTGCCAGCAGCCTGCAGGGTATGTTAAATACGCAGTATTTT
CDR3: CASSLQGMLNTQYF

length: 15
V: TRBV5-6
J: TRBJ2-1
D: TRBD1
size: few
DNA: TGTGCCAGCAGCCAGCCGGGACAGGGTTACAATGAGCAGTTCTTC
CDR3: CASSQPGQGYNEQFF

length: 11
V: TRBV20-1
J: TRBJ1-2
D: NA
size: NA
DNA: TGCAGTGCTCCCCGCCCCCGGGACGTATTATTC
CDR3: CSAPRPRDVLF

length: 13
V: TRBV10-3
J: TRBJ2-7
D: NA
size: NA
DNA: TGTGCCATCAGCAAGGACTATGACTACGAGCAGTACTTC
CDR3: CAISKDYDYEQYF

length: 14
V: TRBV12-5
J: TRBJ1-1
D: TRBD1
size: once
DNA: TGTGCTAGTGGTGACAGGGGACCTAACACTGAAGCTTTCTTT
CDR3: CASGDRGPNTEAFF

length: 16
V: TRBV7-2
J: TRBJ1-2
D: TRBD1
size: NA
DNA: TGTGCCAGCAGCTGGACCGGGACAGGGGGAACTTATGGCTACACCTTC
CDR3: CASSWTGTGGTYGYTF